This TCR beta chain was sequenced during a study of OX40 agonist ivuxolimab in advanced cancers. Study background: Ivuxolimab, which patients received intravenously every 2 weeks, was dosed at 0.01 to 10 mg/kg. Dose-escalation patients were diagnosed with hepatocellular carcinoma, melanoma, renal cell cancer or head and neck cancer.

With baseline, cycle 4 day 1, and cycle 7 day 1 as timepoints, blood was sampled. The junction had 11 bases not matched to a gene; V was cut back by 5 bases and J by 0 bases. The CDR3 length is 18 residues. The germline V gene encodes CDR1 SEHNR and CDR2 FQNEAQ (reference sequence). TCRdb's table, derived via immunoSEQ multiplex PCR, lists solely in-frame clones and lacks some. Of some 50,000 clones listed, around four fifths were seen once; the top ten hold around 0.7%. This chain connects TRBV7-9 to TRBJ1-1, with 11 bases aligning to TRBD1. The sequencing used CD4+ or CD8+ T cells sorted from blood, collected in a trial of the OX40 agonist ivuxolimab. The sequence was collected from an adult with an advanced solid tumor such as melanoma, head and neck, liver or kidney cancer. CDR3 sequence reads: CASSPPGTGGAMNTEAFF. The CDR3 coding sequence is TGTGCCAGCAGCCCTCCCGGGACAGGGGGTGCAATGAACACTGAAGCTTTCTTT.